These 22 T cell receptor beta chains share one sample of origin, sequenced in a study of PD-1 blockade in mismatch repair-deficient tumors. Clones were sequenced by immunoSEQ multiplex PCR, and TCRdb holds only the in-frame ones, with some missing. Among roughly 4,000 clones listed, over 70% were seen once. Time point of the sample: archival surgical resection tumor tissue. The sequenced sample was primary tumor tissue, obtained from a patient treated with pembrolizumab. The receptors shown here come from an adult with mismatch repair-deficient cancer.

The chain recombines TRBV12-5 with TRBJ2-7, with D possibly matching TRBD2 (5 bases). The ends were cut back, 2 bases at V and 6 bases at J, with 17 bases in the middle. Germline lookup yields CDR1 LGHNT and CDR2 FRNRAP. This CDR3 contains 15 residues. In nucleotides, the CDR3 is TGTGCTAGTGGTTTGTTAGTGGGAGTGTCGGCCGAGCAGTACTTC. Translated, it gives CASGLLVGVSAEQYF.

The CDR3 sequence is CASSVGTGLYGYTF. DNA for the CDR3: TGTGCCAGCAGCGTAGGGACAGGCCTCTATGGCTACACCTTC. The gene calls are TRBV9 and TRBJ1-2; 7 nucleotides agree with TRBD1. CDR3 length: 14 residues. CDR1 and CDR2 (germline): SGDLS, YYNGEE. V lost 0 bases, J lost 4 bases, and 3 bases stayed unmatched.

The chain links TRBV27 to TRBJ2-1; 11 bases are a match to TRBD2. With V trimmed by 7 bases and J by 9 bases, 8 bases remained unmatched. CDR3 length: 14 residues. Germline V gives CDR1 MNHEY, CDR2 SMNVEV (reference sequence). The CDR3 sequence is CASTDLAGGSEQFF. The CDR3 DNA reads as TGTGCCAGCACCGACCTAGCGGGAGGTTCTGAGCAGTTCTTC.

The chain recombines TRBV7-2 with TRBJ1-4; D unresolved. The CDR3 has 15 amino acids. V shed 3 bases and J shed 3 bases, with 11 bases lying between them. In germline, CDR1 is SGHTA, CDR2 FQGNSA. CDR3 sequence (DNA): TGTGCCAGCAGCTTGGAGTTTCGGCCTAATGAAAAACTGTTTTTT. Residues: CASSLEFRPNEKLFF.

The CDR3 region is CASSLRGTSNNEQFF. Written as DNA, the CDR3 is TGTGCCAGCAGTTTACGGGGGACTAGCAACAATGAGCAGTTCTTC. V usage is TRBV27 and J usage is TRBJ2-1; 9 positions match TRBD2. V was clipped by 2 bases and J by 5 bases; unmatched bases: 4. Germline V gene lookup returns CDR1 MNHEY and CDR2 SMNVEV (reference sequence). The length of the CDR3 is 15 residues.

This chain uses TRBV2 with TRBJ2-1; 9 bases are shared with TRBD2. The CDR3 length is 14 residues. The V gene's germline CDR1 is SNHLY and CDR2 FYNNEI. Trimming at V came to 3 bases and at J to 10 bases, leaving 7 bases not matched to a gene. The CDR3 region is CASSDSGSGGEQFF. The CDR3 DNA sequence: TGTGCCAGCAGTGATAGCGGGAGTGGCGGGGAGCAGTTCTTC. Looking up the rest from reference TRBV2 and TRBJ2-1 gives the full variable domain: EPEVTQTPSHQVTQMGQEVILRCVPISNHLYFYWYRQILGQKVEFLVSFYNNEISEKSEIFDDQFSVERPDGSNFTLKIRSTKLEDSAMYFCASSDSGSGGEQFFGPGTRLTVL.

V gene TRBV28 combines with J gene TRBJ1-3, with TRBD1 identical over 7 bases. Germline V gives CDR1 MDHEN, CDR2 SYDVKM. The CDR3 is 15 residues long. Losses at the gene ends were 2 bases for V and 6 bases for J; bases not matched to a gene: 7. CDR3 region: CASSLGGQQANTIYF. The CDR3 DNA reads as TGTGCCAGCAGTTTAGGGGGACAGCAGGCAAACACCATATATTTT.

This clone ranks as large. The rearrangement uses TRBV5-5 and TRBJ2-1, with a tentative D call TRBD2 (5 bases). The CDR3 has 16 residues. In germline, CDR1 is SGHKS, CDR2 YYEKEE (reference sequence). V dropped 3 bases and J dropped 5 bases, with 18 bases sitting between them. CDR3 sequence: CASSSTPSPTNNEQFF. In DNA form, the CDR3 reads TGTGCCAGCAGCTCCACTCCTAGCCCTACTAACAATGAGCAGTTCTTC.

About this clone: Germline and junction disagree at one end, which may indicate a read error. The J gene is TRBJ2-7, the V gene TRBV30; 10 bases fit TRBD2. The CDR3 extends over 14 amino acids. Germline-derived CDR1 and CDR2 are GTSNPN and SVGIG (reference sequence). CDR3: CAWALAGSHYEQYF. The CDR3, as DNA: TGTGCCTGGGCACTAGCGGGATCACACTACGAGCAGTATTTC.

The V and J genes are TRBV5-1 and TRBJ1-6; 7 bases fit TRBD1. This CDR3 spans 13 amino acids. Trimming took 3 bases from V and 7 from J; bases not matched to a gene: 1. Germline CDR1 SGHRS, CDR2 YFSETQ. The CDR3 here is CASSSRGNSPLHF. The CDR3 nucleotides are TGCGCCAGCAGCTCCAGGGGGAATTCACCCCTCCACTTT.

The gene calls are TRBV30 and TRBJ1-2; the D gene is possibly TRBD1 (6 bases). This CDR3 region has 17 residues. With 0 bases removed from V and 0 bases from J, the gap between germline ends came to 17 bases. CDR1 GTSNPN and CDR2 SVGIG come from the germline V gene (reference sequence). The CDR3: CAWSVRAGARANYGYTF. For the CDR3, the DNA is TGTGCCTGGAGTGTAAGGGCAGGGGCAAGAGCTAACTATGGCTACACCTTC. Full variable domain (remainder filled in from reference TRBV30 and TRBJ1-2): SQTIHQWPATLVQPVGSPLSLECTVEGTSNPNLYWYRQAAGRGLQLLFYSVGIGQISSEVPQNLSASRPQDRQFILSSKKLLLSDSGFYLCAWSVRAGARANYGYTFGSGTRLTVV.

CDR3 bases: TGTGCCTGGAACCGGGATCCGCCCGGCGAGCAGTACTTC. This sequence encodes CAWNRDPPGEQYF. The gene calls are TRBV30 and TRBJ2-7, with a weak D call TRBD2 (5 bases). Germline V gives CDR1 GTSNPN, CDR2 SVGIG (reference sequence). The germline V and J ends were trimmed by 4 bases and 6 bases, with 16 bases remaining between them. The CDR3 totals 13 residues.

This clone was found a few times. The chain uses TRBV10-1 and TRBJ2-7; D unresolved. This CDR3 spans 13 amino acids. Per the germline V gene, CDR1 is WNHNN and CDR2 is SYGVQD (reference sequence). V was pared by 0 bases and J by 12 bases, with 15 bases between. The CDR3 sequence: CASSESRLSPMYF. The CDR3, as DNA: TGCGCCAGCAGTGAGTCGAGACTTTCTCCCATGTACTTC.

The rearrangement uses TRBV10-3 and TRBJ2-5; 9 bases fit TRBD2. CDR1 is ENHRY and CDR2 is SYGVKD in the germline V gene. The CDR3 has 16 amino acids. The V and J ends lost 4 bases and 5 bases, in that order; junction bases with no gene match: 11. CDR3 in DNA: TGTGCCATCAGTGGTAGCGGGAGTTTTCGCGGGGAGACCCAGTACTTC. This sequence encodes CAISGSGSFRGETQYF.

In nucleotides, the CDR3 is TGTGCCAGCTGCCCAGGGCAAATTAATTCACCCCTCCACTTT. Its translation: CASCPGQINSPLHF. V usage is TRBV28 and J usage is TRBJ1-6; maybe TRBD1 (5 bases). Trimming left V 8 bases short and J 6 bases short, with 14 bases between. Germline assignment: CDR1 MDHEN and CDR2 SYDVKM. The CDR3 is 14 amino acids.

The J gene is TRBJ2-5, the V gene TRBV2, with 7 bases aligning to TRBD1. The length of the CDR3 is 14 residues. Germline assignment: CDR1 SNHLY and CDR2 FYNNEI. Trimming cost V 6 bases and J 7 bases; bases outside gene matches: 11. CDR3 loop: CASRGTAAVGTQYF. For the CDR3, the DNA is TGTGCCAGCAGGGGGACAGCAGCGGTGGGGACCCAGTACTTC.

This clone has only a few counts. This chain joins TRBV28 and TRBJ1-2; 8 nucleotides agree with TRBD1. CDR1 and CDR2 (germline): MDHEN, SYDVKM. This CDR3 is built from 13 residues. The V segment lost 3 bases and the J segment 6 bases; nucleotides outside the gene matches: 3. The CDR3 loop reads CASSLSRGHGYTF. DNA of the CDR3: TGTGCCAGCAGTTTGAGCAGGGGGCATGGCTACACCTTC.

The rearrangement links TRBV9 to TRBJ2-5; D might be TRBD2 (6 bases). Germline CDR1 and CDR2: SGDLS and YYNGEE. The V gene lost 2 bases and the J gene lost 2 bases, with 10 bases spanning the gap. This CDR3 comprises 14 residues. The CDR3 coding sequence is TGTGCCAGCAGCGTCGGCGGGGTGCAAGAGACCCAGTACTTC. Its protein product is CASSVGGVQETQYF.

The J gene is TRBJ1-1, the V gene TRBV28; TRBD1 matches 8 bases. The CDR3 has 14 amino acids. Looked up from germline, CDR1 is MDHEN and CDR2 is SYDVKM. J was trimmed by 10 bases and V by 2 bases; bases with no gene match: 9. DNA for the CDR3: TGTGCCAGCAGTTTAGGGGACAGGTCGCGTTCAGCTTTCTTT. Translation: CASSLGDRSRSAFF.

The sample holds one count of this clone. The rearrangement links TRBV29-1 to TRBJ1-2; 12 bases line up with TRBD1. CDR1 is SQVTM, CDR2 ANQGSEA, per germline. The CDR3 is 15 residues long. V lost 0 bases to trimming and J lost 5 bases; unmatched junction nucleotides: 4. DNA for the CDR3: TGCAGCGTTGAAGAACCGGGACAGGGGGCTTATGGCTACACCTTC. Translating it yields CSVEEPGQGAYGYTF.

The rearrangement uses TRBV27 and TRBJ2-5; TRBD1 is a possible D gene (7 bases). The germline V gene encodes CDR1 MNHEY and CDR2 SMNVEV (reference sequence). The V end lost 4 bases, the J end lost 9 bases, and 18 bases lay between the germline ends. The CDR3 totals 14 residues. The CDR3 here is CASSSPQGGTAQYF. The CDR3 nucleotides are TGTGCCAGCAGTTCCCCCCAGGGGGGTACGGCCCAGTACTTC.

The rearrangement joins TRBV4-2 to TRBJ2-7; 7 nucleotides match TRBD2. This CDR3 comprises 14 residues. V dropped 4 bases and J dropped 5; count of bases not matched to a gene: 8. Germline V lookup: CDR1 LGHNA, CDR2 YNFKEQ. CDR3: CASSRDYPTNEQYF. CDR3 nucleotide sequence: TGTGCCAGCAGCCGGGACTACCCAACCAACGAGCAGTACTTC.